The sequence of this T cell receptor (beta chain) was determined in a study of T cell clonality in common variable immunodeficiency. Overall study findings and caveats: Compared with controls, CVID subjects had fewer shared TCRbeta clones. TCRbeta clonality was increased in CVID versus healthy controls.

Caucasian heritage predominated among both patients and controls. Some clones are missing from TCRdb's copy, which holds only in-frame ones; the method was immunoSEQ multiplex PCR. The repertoire consists of about 81,000 clones, none detected only once. This clone was recorded at least ten times. Its target is not known. The DNA ends 3 residues before the CDR3 does, and the rest of the CDR3 is filled in from the germline J gene. CDR3 size: 16 residues. CDR1 and CDR2 from the germline V gene are SGHRS and YFSETQ. The J segment lost 3 bases and the V segment lost 0 bases, leaving 8 bases of the junction unmatched.

The sequence was obtained from a person aged 18 to 75 in good health. Source material: peripheral blood mononuclear cells. The genes are TRBV5-1 and TRBJ2-7, with TRBD2 matching over 8 bases. CDR3 in amino acids: CASSLAVAGGIYEQYF. The sequenced CDR3 bases are TGCGCCAGCAGCTTGGCGGTGGCGGGAGGTATCTACGAG.